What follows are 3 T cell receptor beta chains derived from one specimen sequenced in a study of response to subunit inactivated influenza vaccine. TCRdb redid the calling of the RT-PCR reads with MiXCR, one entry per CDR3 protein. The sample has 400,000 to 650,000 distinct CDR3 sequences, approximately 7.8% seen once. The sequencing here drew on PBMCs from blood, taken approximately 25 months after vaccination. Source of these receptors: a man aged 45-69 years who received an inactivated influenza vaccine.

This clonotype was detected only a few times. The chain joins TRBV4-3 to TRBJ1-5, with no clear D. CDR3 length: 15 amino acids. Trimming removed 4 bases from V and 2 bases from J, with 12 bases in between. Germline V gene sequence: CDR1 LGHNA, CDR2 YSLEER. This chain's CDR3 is CASSREPGGNQPQHF. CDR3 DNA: TGCGCCAGCAGCCGAGAGCCTGGGGGCAATCAGCCCCAGCATTTT.

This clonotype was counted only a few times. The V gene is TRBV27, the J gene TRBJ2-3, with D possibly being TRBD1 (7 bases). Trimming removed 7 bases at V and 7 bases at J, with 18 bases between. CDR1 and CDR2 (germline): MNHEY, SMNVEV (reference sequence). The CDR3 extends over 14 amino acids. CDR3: CASKGAGPGNTQYF. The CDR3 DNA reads TGTGCCAGCAAGGGGGCGGGACCCGGGAATACGCAGTATTTT.

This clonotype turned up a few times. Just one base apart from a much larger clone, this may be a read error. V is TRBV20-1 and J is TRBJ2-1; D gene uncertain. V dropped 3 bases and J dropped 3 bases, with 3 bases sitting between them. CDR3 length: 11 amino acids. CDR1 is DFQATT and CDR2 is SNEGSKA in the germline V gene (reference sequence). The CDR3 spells CSASNYNEQFF. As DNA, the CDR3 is TGCAGTGCTAGTAACTACAATGAGCAGTTCTTC.